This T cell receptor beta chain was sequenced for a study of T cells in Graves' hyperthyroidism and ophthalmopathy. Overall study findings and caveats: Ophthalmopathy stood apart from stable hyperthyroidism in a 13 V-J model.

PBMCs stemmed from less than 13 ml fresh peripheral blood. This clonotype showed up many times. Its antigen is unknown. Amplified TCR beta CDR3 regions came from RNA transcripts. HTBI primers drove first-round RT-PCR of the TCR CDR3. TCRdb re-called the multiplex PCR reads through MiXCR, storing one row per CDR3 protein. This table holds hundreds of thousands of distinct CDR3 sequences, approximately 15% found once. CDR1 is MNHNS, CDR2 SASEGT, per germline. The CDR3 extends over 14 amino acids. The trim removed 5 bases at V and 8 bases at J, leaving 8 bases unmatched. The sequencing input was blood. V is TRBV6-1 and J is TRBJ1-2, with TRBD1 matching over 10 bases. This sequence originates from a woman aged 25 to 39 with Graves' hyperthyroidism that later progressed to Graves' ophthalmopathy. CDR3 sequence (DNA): TGTGCCAGCAGTTCCGGACAGGGGGTTGGAGGCTACACCTTC. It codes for CASSSGQGVGGYTF.